What follows are 8 T cell receptor beta chains derived from one specimen sequenced in a study of blood T cell repertoires in COVID-19 (dated by TCRdb to about 2020). Receptor amplification or capture employed the immunoSEQ multiplex PCR assay. In its TCRdb copy, this immuneACCESS table keeps in-frame sequences only and misses some clones. Where compared with another copy, unresolved V genes explain less than half of these, and the others have no known cause. The sample contains fewer than 60,000 clones, 81% of them found a single time. Jointly, the top ten make up 26% of the sample. Sequenced sample: peripheral blood. The receptor set was obtained from a woman of 80 years or more with COVID-19, enrolled during active disease.

This chain uses TRBV4-1 with TRBJ1-2; 9 nucleotides align to TRBD1. Trimming cost V 1 base and J 4 bases; bases outside gene matches: 7. This CDR3 has 16 residues. Germline V gene data show CDR1 as MGHRA and CDR2 as YSYEKL. CDR3 DNA: TGCGCCAGCAGCCAAGGACTGACAGGGGGTTTCTATGGCTACACCTTC. This encodes CASSQGLTGGFYGYTF.

The chain links TRBV5-1 to TRBJ1-6, with D hard to call. CDR3 size: 15 residues. Germline V gene data show CDR1 as SGHRS and CDR2 as YFSETQ. Between the trimmed V and J ends, which lost 4 bases and 7 bases, there was a span of 15 bases. The CDR3 protein is CASSPQDRWNSPLHF. The CDR3 DNA reads TGCGCCAGCAGCCCTCAGGATCGATGGAATTCACCCCTCCACTTT.

V is TRBV7-3 and J is TRBJ2-1, with 12 nucleotides matching TRBD1. The germline V gene has CDR1 SGHTA and CDR2 FQGTGA. The CDR3 is 20 residues long. Trimming took 2 bases from V and 2 from J; bases not matched to a gene: 13. CDR3 nucleotide sequence: TGTGCCAGCAGCTTATCCGGGACAGGGGGCTTGCGGGAGCCCTACAATGAGCAGTTCTTC. It specifies CASSLSGTGGLREPYNEQFF.

The chain recombines TRBV6-4 with TRBJ2-3; 14 bases are shared with TRBD2. The CDR3 sequence is 15 residues long. Germline trimming cut 5 bases from V and 4 bases from J; bases unmatched to any gene: 2. Germline V CDR1 and CDR2: MRHNA, SNTAGT. DNA for the CDR3: TGTGCCAGCAGTCCGACTAGCGGGAGGGCAGATACGCAGTATTTT. Translation gives CASSPTSGRADTQYF.

In its sample, this clone was seen a few times. J is TRBJ2-1 and V is TRBV24-1, with TRBD2 identical over 8 bases. This CDR3 contains 15 residues. Trimming took 6 bases from V and 6 from J; bases not matched to a gene: 9. CDR1 is KGHDR and CDR2 is SFDVKD in the germline V gene. The CDR3 here is CATSPAGGSINEQFF. For the CDR3, the DNA is TGTGCCACCAGTCCCGCGGGAGGAAGCATCAATGAGCAGTTCTTC.

The chain joins TRBV6-2 or TRBV6-3 to TRBJ2-3; maybe TRBD2 (6 bases). The CDR3 totals 15 residues. Trimming took off 2 bases at V and 2 bases at J, with 11 bases between the two ends. Germline V CDR1 and CDR2: MNHEY, SVGEGT. CDR3 region: CASSYEAGPTDTQYF. The CDR3 bases are TGTGCCAGCAGTTACGAGGCGGGACCCACAGATACGCAGTATTTT.

The sample holds a few counts of this clone. The chain carries TRBV6-5 and TRBJ2-1, with TRBD2 matching over 7 bases. J was trimmed by 5 bases and V by 6 bases; bases with no gene match: 10. CDR3 length: 15 residues. In germline, CDR1 is MNHEY, CDR2 SVGAGI. The CDR3 DNA reads as TGTGCCAGCAGGCCACCGGGACTAAAAAACAATGAGCAGTTCTTC. It encodes CASRPPGLKNNEQFF.

This chain links TRBV19 with TRBJ2-1; 13 bases line up with TRBD2. After removal of 8 bases from V and 7 bases from J, the junction contained 5 bases not matched to a gene. This CDR3 has 14 residues. In germline, CDR1 is LNHDA, CDR2 SQIVND (reference sequence). The DNA of the CDR3 is TGTGCCAGTGGCCGGACTAGCGGGAGTAATGAGCAGTTCTTC. Translated: CASGRTSGSNEQFF.